This entry features one T cell receptor beta chain sequence. What it binds is unknown. The CDR3 runs 14 residues. Germline CDR1 and CDR2: SGDLS and YYNGEE. Losses at the gene ends were 0 bases for V and 5 bases for J; bases not matched to a gene: 2. This sample was taken from a study of PD-1 blockade in classical Hodgkin lymphoma. Study-level points and caveats: TCR diversity at baseline was reported to be reduced in newly diagnosed patients relative to healthy donors. TCR diversity rose significantly by C4D1 in CD4+ but not CD8+ cells. No one has yet defined what causes the repertoire differences, which may be disease activity or prior therapy. Those achieving complete response showed baseline diversity like newly diagnosed patients.

Specified time point: cycle 4 day 1 (C4D1), after 6 weeks of nivolumab. Following autologous stem cell transplantation, relapse occurred in every patient, and exposure to brentuximab vedotin varied. Negative selection with magnetic separation was used to purify CD4+ T cells from thawed PBMCs. TCRdb keeps only in-frame clones here, not all; method: immunoSEQ multiplex PCR. The data contain 10,000 or so clones, roughly 83% of them singletons. Material: CD4+ T cells from blood, obtained before the fourth cycle of nivolumab. This receptor was taken from a human donor with classical Hodgkin lymphoma. The chain recombines TRBV9 with TRBJ2-1; 7 nucleotides agree with TRBD2. Here the CDR3 DNA reads TGTGCCAGCAGCGTAGTGGGGACTAACAATGAGCAGTTCTTC. Protein sequence: CASSVVGTNNEQFF.